Below, one T cell receptor beta chain is given with its context. What it binds is not known. Following extraction, RNA underwent reverse transcription to cDNA, which served as the sequencing template. TCRdb keeps only in-frame clones here, not all; method: immunoSEQ multiplex PCR. The table includes roughly 200,000 clones, less than 45% detected once. The record originates from a study of CD8+ T cells in alopecia areata. Findings and caveats of the study: The study found higher clonality in lesional than normal scalp, especially in alopecia totalis/universalis.

The CDR3 has 14 residues. Trimming shortened V by 1 base and J by 2 bases, and 6 bases separated the two germline ends. Germline V gene lookup returns CDR1 MGHRA and CDR2 YSYEKL. Treatment specified: oral pan-JAK inhibitor, 5-10 mg twice daily. The chain carries TRBV4-1 and TRBJ1-5; the D is unclear. This clonotype was obtained from a human donor with alopecia areata. The starting material was CD4+ T cells sorted from blood, obtained around week 37, from a patient treated with tofacitinib. The CDR3 DNA is TGCGCCAGCAGCCAAGGGGTGGGCAATCAGCCCCAGCATTTT. Encoded protein: CASSQGVGNQPQHF.